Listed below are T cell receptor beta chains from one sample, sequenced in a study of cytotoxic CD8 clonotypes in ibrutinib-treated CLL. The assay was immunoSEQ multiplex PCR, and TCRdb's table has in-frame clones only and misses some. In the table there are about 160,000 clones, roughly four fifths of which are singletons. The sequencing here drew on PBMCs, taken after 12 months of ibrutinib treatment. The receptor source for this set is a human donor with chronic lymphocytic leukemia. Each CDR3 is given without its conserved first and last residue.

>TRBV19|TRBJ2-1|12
ASSWGRGADEQF
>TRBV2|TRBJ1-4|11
ASRAGVREKLF
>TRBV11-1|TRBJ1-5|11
ASSYDRDQPQH
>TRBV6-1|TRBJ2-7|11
ASSEGWMYEQY
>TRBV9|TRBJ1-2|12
ASSVEASLYGYT
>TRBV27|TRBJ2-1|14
ASSFSSGRKYNEQF
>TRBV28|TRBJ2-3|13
ASSLGLTGGDTQY
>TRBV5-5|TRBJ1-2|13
ASSPRDRGPGGYT
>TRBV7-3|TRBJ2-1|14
ASSLRLAGGFNEQF
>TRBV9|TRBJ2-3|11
ASSVEVTGSQY
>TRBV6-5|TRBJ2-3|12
ASRAEKRADTQY
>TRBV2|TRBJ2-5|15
ASSDPRTAGALETQY
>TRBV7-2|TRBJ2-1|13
ASSFWGLSYNEQF
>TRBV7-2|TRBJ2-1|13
ASSPTLASNYEQF
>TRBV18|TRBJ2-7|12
ASSPPGAPREQY
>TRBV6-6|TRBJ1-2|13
ASSRGRVVNYGYT
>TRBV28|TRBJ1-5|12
ASSLGATNQPQH
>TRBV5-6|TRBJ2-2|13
ASSQPLGGTGELF
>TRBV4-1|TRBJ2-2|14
ASSQGTGANTGELF
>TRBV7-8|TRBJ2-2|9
ATLDVGELF
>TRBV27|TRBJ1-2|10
ASSRTGYGYT
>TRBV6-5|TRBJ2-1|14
ASSYGSDGPYNEQF
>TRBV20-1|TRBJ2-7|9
SATSGYEQY
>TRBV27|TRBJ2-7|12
ASSSPGGGYEQY
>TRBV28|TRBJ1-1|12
ASSPQGVVTEAF
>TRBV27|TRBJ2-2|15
ASSFLRTGGYAGELF
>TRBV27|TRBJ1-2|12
ASSLSLRGDGYT
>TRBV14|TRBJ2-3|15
ASSPLGTSGTTDTQY
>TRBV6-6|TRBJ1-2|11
ASTIDRAVGYT
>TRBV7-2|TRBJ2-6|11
ASSQQKVNVLT
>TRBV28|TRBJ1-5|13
ASSLKGYAIQPQH
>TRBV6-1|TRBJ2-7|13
ASRLTSGGPYEQY
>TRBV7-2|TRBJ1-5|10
ASSPYNQPQH
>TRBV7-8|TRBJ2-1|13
ASSLVSGGMHEQF
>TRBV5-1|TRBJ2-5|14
ASSLAGTMGQETQY
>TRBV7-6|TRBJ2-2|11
ASSLLHTGELF
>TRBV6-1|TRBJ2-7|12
ASSRQGTSYEQY
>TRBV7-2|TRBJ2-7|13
ASSLRPDRAYGQY
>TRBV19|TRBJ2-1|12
ASSMGLGDQEQF
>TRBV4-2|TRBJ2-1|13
ASSQDLARRNEQF
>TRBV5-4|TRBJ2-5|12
ASSLGHRQETQY
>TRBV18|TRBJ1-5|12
ASSRDGFNQPQH
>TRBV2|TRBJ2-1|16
ASNQLGTSGRVYNEQF
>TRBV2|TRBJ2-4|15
ASSEIGQGLAKNIQY
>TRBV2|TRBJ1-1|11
ASSGTGDTEAF